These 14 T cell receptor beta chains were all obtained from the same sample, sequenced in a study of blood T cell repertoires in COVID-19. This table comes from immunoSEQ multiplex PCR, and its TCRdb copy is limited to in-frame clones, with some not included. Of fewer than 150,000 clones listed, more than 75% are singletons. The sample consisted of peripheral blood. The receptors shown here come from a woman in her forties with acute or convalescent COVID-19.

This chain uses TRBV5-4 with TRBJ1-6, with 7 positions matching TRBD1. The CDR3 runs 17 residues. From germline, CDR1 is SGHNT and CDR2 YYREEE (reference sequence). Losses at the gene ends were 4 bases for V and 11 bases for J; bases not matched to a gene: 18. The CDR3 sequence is CASSPTGKGSGLAPLHF. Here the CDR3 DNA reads TGTGCCAGCAGCCCGACAGGGAAAGGCTCAGGGTTGGCACCCCTCCACTTT.

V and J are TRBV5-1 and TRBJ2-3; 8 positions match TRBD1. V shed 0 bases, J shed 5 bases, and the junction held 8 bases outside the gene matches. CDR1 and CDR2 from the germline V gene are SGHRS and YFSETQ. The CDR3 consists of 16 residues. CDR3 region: CASSLAGQGAGDTQYF. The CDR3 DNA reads TGCGCCAGCAGCTTGGCGGGCCAGGGGGCCGGAGATACGCAGTATTTT.

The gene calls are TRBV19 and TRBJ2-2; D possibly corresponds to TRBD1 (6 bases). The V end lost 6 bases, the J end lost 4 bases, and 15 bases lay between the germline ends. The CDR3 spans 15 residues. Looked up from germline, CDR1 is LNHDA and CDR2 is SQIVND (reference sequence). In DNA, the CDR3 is TGTGCCAGTAGGCCAGGGGAGATGCGCACCGGGGAGCTGTTTTTT. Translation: CASRPGEMRTGELFF.

The CDR3 DNA sequence: TGTGCCAGCAGCTTATACGCGAGGTGGGGGACAGGAAACACCATATATTTT. This encodes CASSLYARWGTGNTIYF. The chain employs TRBV7-2 and TRBJ1-3; the D gene is possibly TRBD1 (6 bases). Germline loops: CDR1 SGHTA, CDR2 FQGNSA. Trimming removed 2 bases from V and 4 bases from J, with 18 bases in between. This CDR3 contains 17 residues.

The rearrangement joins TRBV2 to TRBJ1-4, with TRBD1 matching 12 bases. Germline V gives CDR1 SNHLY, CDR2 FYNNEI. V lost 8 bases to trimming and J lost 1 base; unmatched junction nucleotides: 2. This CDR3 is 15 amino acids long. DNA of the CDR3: TGTGCCAGCCGGGACAGGGGGCGAACTAATGAAAAACTGTTTTTT. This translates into CASRDRGRTNEKLFF. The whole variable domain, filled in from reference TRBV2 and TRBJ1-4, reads EPEVTQTPSHQVTQMGQEVILRCVPISNHLYFYWYRQILGQKVEFLVSFYNNEISEKSEIFDDQFSVERPDGSNFTLKIRSTKLEDSAMYFCASRDRGRTNEKLFFGSGTQLSVL.

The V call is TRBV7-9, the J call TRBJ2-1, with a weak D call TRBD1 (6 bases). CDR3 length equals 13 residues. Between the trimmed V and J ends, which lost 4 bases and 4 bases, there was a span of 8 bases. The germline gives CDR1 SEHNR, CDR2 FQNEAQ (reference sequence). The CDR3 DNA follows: TGTGCCAGCAGCTCAGGGGATTACAATGAGCAGTTCTTC. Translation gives CASSSGDYNEQFF.

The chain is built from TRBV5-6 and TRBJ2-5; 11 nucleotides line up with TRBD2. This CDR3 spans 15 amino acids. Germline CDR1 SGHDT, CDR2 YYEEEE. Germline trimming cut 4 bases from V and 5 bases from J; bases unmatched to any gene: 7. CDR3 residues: CASSLLAGVMETQYF. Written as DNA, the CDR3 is TGTGCCAGCAGCCTACTAGCGGGGGTAATGGAGACCCAGTACTTC. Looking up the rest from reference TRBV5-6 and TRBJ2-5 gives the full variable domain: DAGVTQSPTHLIKTRGQQVTLRCSPKSGHDTVSWYQQALGQGPQFIFQYYEEEERQRGNFPDRFSGHQFPNYSSELNVNALLLGDSALYLCASSLLAGVMETQYFGPGTRLLVL.

As DNA, the CDR3 is TGTGCCAGTAGTAGAGCGAGCTCTGGGGCCAACGTCCTGACTTTC. Its protein product is CASSRASSGANVLTF. The chain uses TRBV19 and TRBJ2-6, with D uncertain. This CDR3 is built from 15 residues. Trimming removed 4 bases from V and 0 bases from J, with 7 bases in between. Per the germline V gene, CDR1 is LNHDA and CDR2 is SQIVND (reference sequence).

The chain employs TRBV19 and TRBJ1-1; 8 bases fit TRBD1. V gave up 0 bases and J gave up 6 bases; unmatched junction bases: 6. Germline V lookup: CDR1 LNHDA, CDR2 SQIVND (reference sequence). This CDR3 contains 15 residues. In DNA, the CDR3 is TGTGCCAGTAGTATAGAACGGACAGGGTGGCCTGAAGCTTTCTTT. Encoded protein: CASSIERTGWPEAFF.

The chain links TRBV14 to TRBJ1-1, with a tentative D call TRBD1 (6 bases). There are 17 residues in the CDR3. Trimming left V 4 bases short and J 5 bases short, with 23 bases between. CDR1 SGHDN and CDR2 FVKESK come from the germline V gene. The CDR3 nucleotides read TGTGCCAGCAGCCTTGTAGACAGGCTCCCGCGGGAGACTGAAGCTTTCTTT. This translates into CASSLVDRLPRETEAFF.

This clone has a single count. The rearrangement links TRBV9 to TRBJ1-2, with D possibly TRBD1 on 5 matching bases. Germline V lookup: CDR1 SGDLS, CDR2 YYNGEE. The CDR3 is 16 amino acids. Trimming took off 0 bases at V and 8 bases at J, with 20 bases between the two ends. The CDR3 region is CASSVAPTQAGEGYTF. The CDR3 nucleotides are TGTGCCAGCAGCGTAGCCCCGACACAGGCTGGGGAAGGCTACACCTTC.

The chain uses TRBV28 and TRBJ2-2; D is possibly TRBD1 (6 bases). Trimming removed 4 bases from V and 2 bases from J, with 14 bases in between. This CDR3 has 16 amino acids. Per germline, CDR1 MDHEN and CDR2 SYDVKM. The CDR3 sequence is CASSSSGADNTGELFF. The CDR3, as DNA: TGTGCCAGCAGTTCTTCAGGGGCAGATAACACCGGGGAGCTGTTTTTT.

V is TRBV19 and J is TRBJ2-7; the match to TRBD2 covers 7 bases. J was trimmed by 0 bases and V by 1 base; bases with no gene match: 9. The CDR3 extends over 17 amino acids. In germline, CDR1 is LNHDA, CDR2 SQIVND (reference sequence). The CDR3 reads CASSIVASGLSSYEQYF. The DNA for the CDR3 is TGTGCCAGTAGTATAGTGGCTAGCGGATTGAGCTCCTACGAGCAGTACTTC.

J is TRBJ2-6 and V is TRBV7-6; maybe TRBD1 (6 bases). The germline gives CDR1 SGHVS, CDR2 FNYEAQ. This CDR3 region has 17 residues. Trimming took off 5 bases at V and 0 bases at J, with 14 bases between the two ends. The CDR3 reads CASSGRGPSSGANVLTF. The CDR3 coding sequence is TGTGCCAGCAGCGGCAGGGGCCCGAGCTCTGGGGCCAACGTCCTGACTTTC.